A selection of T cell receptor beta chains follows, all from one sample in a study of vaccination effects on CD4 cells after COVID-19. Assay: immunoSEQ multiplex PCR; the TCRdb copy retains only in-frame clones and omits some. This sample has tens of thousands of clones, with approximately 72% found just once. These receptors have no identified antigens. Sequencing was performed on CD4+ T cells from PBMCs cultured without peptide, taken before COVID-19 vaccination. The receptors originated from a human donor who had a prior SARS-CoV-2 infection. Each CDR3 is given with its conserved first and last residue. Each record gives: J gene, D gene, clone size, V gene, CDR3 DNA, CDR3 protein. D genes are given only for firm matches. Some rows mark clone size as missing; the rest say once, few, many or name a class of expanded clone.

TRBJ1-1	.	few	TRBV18	TGTGCCAGCTCACCGTCTTCTGCCAGGAGCACTGAAGCTTTCTTT	CASSPSSARSTEAFF
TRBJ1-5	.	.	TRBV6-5	TGTGCCAGCCAGAACAGGGAAGGGGGTCAGCCCCAGCATTTT	CASQNREGGQPQHF
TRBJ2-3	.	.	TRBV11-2	TGTGCCAGCAGCCCGCCGGAAGGCACAGATACGCAGTATTTT	CASSPPEGTDTQYF
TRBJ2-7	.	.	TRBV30	TGTGCCTGGAGTGTAAGCAGCGGAGCTTACGAGCAGTACTTC	CAWSVSSGAYEQYF
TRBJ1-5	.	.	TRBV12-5	TGTGCTAGTGGTTTGGTACCCGGACCGCGCGAGCCCCAGCATTTT	CASGLVPGPREPQHF
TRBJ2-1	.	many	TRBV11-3	TGTGCCAGCAGCCAGGATGGAGGGCGAGGCAATGAGCAGTTCTTC	CASSQDGGRGNEQFF
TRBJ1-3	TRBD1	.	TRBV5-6	TGTGCCAGCAGCGGACGGGACAGCTCTGGAAACACCATATATTTT	CASSGRDSSGNTIYF
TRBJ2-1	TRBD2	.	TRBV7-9	TGTGCCAGCAGCCCCGGGACTAATCTCCGCAATGAGCAGTTCTTC	CASSPGTNLRNEQFF
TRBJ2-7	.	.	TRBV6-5	TGTGCCAGCAGCCCCTCCCCGGCTGGCGGCTACGAGCAGTACTTC	CASSPSPAGGYEQYF
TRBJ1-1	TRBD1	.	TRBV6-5	TGTGCCAGCAGTTACTCGGGACAGCAAGCTTTCTTT	CASSYSGQQAFF
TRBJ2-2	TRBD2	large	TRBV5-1	TGCGCCAGCAGCTTGGCTTCCGGGACTAGCTCTACCTCAGGGGGTATGGCCGGGGAGCTGTTTTTT	CASSLASGTSSTSGGMAGELFF
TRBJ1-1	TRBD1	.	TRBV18	TGTGCCAGCTCACCCGGGACAGGGATCGAAGCTTTCTTT	CASSPGTGIEAFF
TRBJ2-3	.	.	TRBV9	TGTGCCAGCAGCGTAGTGTACACAGATACGCAGTATTTT	CASSVVYTDTQYF
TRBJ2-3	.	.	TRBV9	TGTGCCAGCAGCTCAAGCGGTGAGGGAGATACGCAGTATTTT	CASSSSGEGDTQYF
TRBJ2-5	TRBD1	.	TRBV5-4	TGTGCCAGCAGCGCACCACCGGGACAGGGGGACGAGACCCAGTACTTC	CASSAPPGQGDETQYF
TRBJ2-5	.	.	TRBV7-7	TGTGCTAGCAGTCCCAGCCCGGAAGAGACCCAGTACTTC	CASSPSPEETQYF
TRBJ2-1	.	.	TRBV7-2	TGTGCCAGCAGCTTTGCGACGGGGTTTTACAATGAGCAGTTCTTC	CASSFATGFYNEQFF